This T cell receptor beta chain derives from a study of Ad26.COV2.S vaccination and SARS-CoV-2 variants. For the study at large: The COV1001 Ad26.COV2.S trial arm included the donor. Once or twice, 56 days apart, Ad26.COV2.S was delivered intramuscularly.

Some clones are missing from TCRdb's copy, which holds only in-frame ones; the method was immunoSEQ multiplex PCR. The table lists 350,000 to 600,000 clones, roughly nine tenths of them singletons. Treatment indicated: roughly 20 received Ad26.COV2.S at low or high dose, single or two shots; 5 received placebo; per-sample allocation not given. Specimens were obtained on day 63 following the first vaccine or placebo injection. Adults aged 18-55 years in Boston included the donor. Comments on this clone: Its target is unknown.

The CDR3 has 16 amino acids. The germline gives CDR1 KGHSH, CDR2 LQKENI. The V and J ends lost 0 bases and 7 bases, in that order; junction bases with no gene match: 9. Study observations and caveats: Ad26.COV2.S recipients had broader spike-specific TCRs (P = 0.0014).

This sequence originates from a person between 18 and 65 years old who received the Ad26.COV2.S COVID-19 vaccine or a placebo. The chain has TRBV18 and TRBJ2-1; 7 bases line up with TRBD2. The material was peripheral blood, obtained in a trial of Ad26.COV2.S vaccine versus placebo. CDR3 DNA sequence: TGTGCCAGCTCACCACCGGAATTCGCGGGAGCTAATGAGCAGTTCTTC. Translated: CASSPPEFAGANEQFF. The variable domain in full, completed from reference TRBV18 and TRBJ2-1, reads NAGVMQNPRHLVRRRGQEARLRCSPMKGHSHVYWYRQLPEEGLKFMVYLQKENIIDESGMPKERFSAEFPKEGPSILRIQQVVRGDSAAYFCASSPPEFAGANEQFFGPGTRLTVL.